A single sample is the source of the 17 T cell receptor beta chains below, sequenced in a study of T-cell memory formation after mild COVID-19. TCRdb reprocessed the 5' RACE reads via MiXCR and lists one record per CDR3 protein. The data hold about 170,000 distinct CDR3 sequences, with 13% observed a single time. Material for sequencing was PBMCs or a T cell subset sorted from them (not recorded which). Source of these receptors: a young man who had mild COVID-19 (a few samples of this study predate the infection). Cell type and time point are not known.

There are a few counts of this clonotype. The chain recombines TRBV20-1 with TRBJ2-1; the match to TRBD1 covers 11 bases. CDR3 size: 15 residues. V shed 2 bases and J 6 bases; nucleotides not matched to a gene: 6. Germline CDR1 DFQATT, CDR2 SNEGSKA (reference sequence). Written as DNA, the CDR3 is TGCAGTGCTAGACCGGGACAGGGGGTATCCAATGAGCAGTTCTTC. Translating gives CSARPGQGVSNEQFF.

This clonotype has more than one count but fewer than ten. This chain links TRBV18 with TRBJ2-6; D unclear. The CDR3 totals 15 residues. Germline V gives CDR1 KGHSH, CDR2 LQKENI. The V end lost 5 bases, the J end lost 0 bases, and 8 bases lay between the germline ends. The CDR3 DNA reads TGTGCCAGCTCAGAAATTTTCTCTGGGGCCAACGTCCTGACTTTC. Protein sequence: CASSEIFSGANVLTF.

This chain links TRBV10-3 with TRBJ1-1; unclear D gene. CDR1 is ENHRY, CDR2 SYGVKD, per germline. This CDR3 is built from 15 residues. The germline V and J ends were trimmed by 2 bases and 3 bases, with 13 bases remaining between them. CDR3 amino acids: CAISERRVMDTEAFF. Written as DNA, the CDR3 is TGTGCCATCAGTGAGCGGAGGGTGATGGACACTGAAGCTTTCTTT.

The table lists this clonotype with a few counts. The V call is TRBV4-3, the J call TRBJ2-5; a possible D gene is TRBD1 (6 bases). Germline V gene data show CDR1 as LGHNA and CDR2 as YSLEER. Trimming stripped 1 base from V and 2 bases from J, with 14 bases between. This CDR3 spans 16 amino acids. The CDR3 here is CASSQGATGLQETQYF. The CDR3 bases are TGCGCCAGCAGCCAAGGGGCGACAGGTCTTCAAGAGACCCAGTACTTC.

The CDR3, as DNA: TGCGCCAGCAAAGACCCAGCGGGGGGCCTGGGGATCACCGGGGAGCTGTTTTTT. As protein: CASKDPAGGLGITGELFF. This rearrangement joins TRBV5-1 to TRBJ2-2, with 9 bases that match TRBD2. Per the germline V gene, CDR1 is SGHRS and CDR2 is YFSETQ. J gave up 4 bases and V 6 bases, and 16 bases lay outside the gene matches. The CDR3 sequence is 18 residues long.

This clonotype came up a few times. The chain uses TRBV14 and TRBJ1-3; no firm D call. Germline values: CDR1 SGHDN, CDR2 FVKESK. The CDR3 extends over 13 amino acids. V was trimmed by 2 bases and J by 0 bases, leaving 2 bases between them. CDR3 region: CASSQTSGNTIYF. The CDR3 DNA sequence: TGTGCCAGCAGCCAAACCTCTGGAAACACCATATATTTT.

The chain links TRBV20-1 to TRBJ1-5; D is unclear. The V end was cut by 1 base, the J end by 6 bases, with 7 bases between. Germline CDR1 and CDR2: DFQATT and SNEGSKA (reference sequence). This CDR3 region has 12 residues. The CDR3 loop reads CSARAAGQPQHF. The CDR3 DNA sequence: TGCAGTGCTAGAGCGGCGGGTCAGCCCCAGCATTTT.

This chain links TRBV12-5 with TRBJ2-5; 10 bases line up with TRBD1. This CDR3 is built from 15 residues. Germline CDR1 and CDR2: LGHNT and FRNRAP. The trim removed 4 bases at V and 5 bases at J, leaving 7 bases unmatched. The CDR3 reads CASGSMTGGRETQYF. Here the CDR3 DNA reads TGTGCTAGTGGTTCAATGACAGGGGGCCGGGAGACCCAGTACTTC.

This clonotype was detected many times. The CDR3 loop is CASSILSGGADTQYF. The CDR3 region has the DNA TGTGCCAGCAGTATCCTTAGCGGGGGGGCCGATACGCAGTATTTT. The genes are TRBV6-6 and TRBJ2-3; 11 nucleotides align to TRBD2. V lost 5 bases to trimming and J lost 6 bases; unmatched junction nucleotides: 7. The germline V gene encodes CDR1 MNHNY and CDR2 SVGAGI (reference sequence). The CDR3 spans 15 residues.

This clonotype was recorded a few times. This chain joins TRBV5-1 and TRBJ2-3; D possibly corresponds to TRBD2 (6 bases). CDR1 and CDR2 (germline): SGHRS, YFSETQ. Trimming took off 4 bases at V and 5 bases at J, with 11 bases between the two ends. CDR3 length equals 13 residues. CDR3 sequence reads: CASSQMRGDTQYF. CDR3 DNA sequence: TGCGCCAGCAGCCAGATGCGGGGAGATACGCAGTATTTT.

This clonotype was recorded many times. The gene calls are TRBV4-3 and TRBJ2-3; D is perhaps TRBD1 (6 bases). The CDR3 has 16 residues. Trimming removed 1 base from V and 2 bases from J, with 13 bases in between. Germline V gives CDR1 LGHNA, CDR2 YSLEER. CDR3 in amino acids: CASSQGQALFTDTQYF. CDR3 DNA: TGCGCCAGCAGCCAAGGACAGGCGCTCTTCACAGATACGCAGTATTTT.

This chain links TRBV28 with TRBJ1-2; TRBD1 aligns across 9 bases. Germline CDR1 and CDR2: MDHEN and SYDVKM. Unmatched junction bases numbered 10, after V lost 5 bases and J lost 3 bases. CDR3 length equals 16 residues. This chain's CDR3 is CASSGTGWPGDYGYTF. In nucleotides, the CDR3 is TGTGCCAGCAGTGGGACAGGGTGGCCTGGGGACTATGGCTACACCTTC.

This clonotype was observed at least ten times. The V call is TRBV3-1, the J call TRBJ2-7; D could derive from TRBD1 or TRBD2 (5 bases each). This CDR3 comprises 14 residues. V lost 1 base and J lost 5, with 12 bases in between. Germline V CDR1 and CDR2: LGHDT, YNNKEL (reference sequence). CDR3 bases: TGTGCCAGCAGCCAAGCCCCTAGGGACCACGAGCAGTACTTC. Translation: CASSQAPRDHEQYF.

This clonotype has more than one count but fewer than ten. The chain carries TRBV9 and TRBJ1-6; D gene uncertain. V was trimmed by 0 bases and J by 7 bases, leaving 11 bases between them. CDR3 size: 15 residues. Germline-derived CDR1 and CDR2 are SGDLS and YYNGEE. CDR3 DNA sequence: TGTGCCAGCAGCGTAGACAGCCTCGGGAATTCACCCCTCCACTTT. Its protein product is CASSVDSLGNSPLHF. Full variable domain (outside the CDR3, taken from reference TRBV9 and TRBJ1-6): DSGVTQTPKHLITATGQRVTLRCSPRSGDLSVYWYQQSLDQGLQFLIQYYNGEERAKGNILERFSAQQFPDLHSELNLSSLELGDSALYFCASSVDSLGNSPLHFGNGTRLTVT.

This clonotype was picked up many times. The chain couples TRBV20-1 to TRBJ2-5, with no clear D. Germline lookup yields CDR1 DFQATT and CDR2 SNEGSKA (reference sequence). Between the trimmed V and J ends, which lost 6 bases and 5 bases, there was a span of 16 bases. The CDR3 spans 13 residues. CDR3: CSALSPTDETQYF. CDR3 sequence (DNA): TGCAGTGCGTTGAGCCCTACCGACGAGACCCAGTACTTC.

This rearrangement joins TRBV9 to TRBJ1-5; unclear D gene. The CDR3 length is 15 residues. V lost 0 bases, J lost 3 bases, and 10 bases lay in between. The germline V gene has CDR1 SGDLS and CDR2 YYNGEE. CDR3 loop: CASSVGQFPNQPQHF. DNA of the CDR3: TGTGCCAGCAGCGTAGGTCAGTTTCCCAATCAGCCCCAGCATTTT.

In this sample, this clonotype turned up many times. This chain uses TRBV4-1 with TRBJ2-1; D uncertain. There are 12 residues in the CDR3. V was pared by 0 bases and J by 7 bases, with 4 bases between. Germline V gene data show CDR1 as MGHRA and CDR2 as YSYEKL. In DNA, the CDR3 is TGCGCCAGCAGCCAAGAGGGAAATGAGCAGTTCTTC. Translating gives CASSQEGNEQFF.